This T cell receptor (beta chain) stems from a study of T cell changes during pregnancy in multiple sclerosis. The method was immunoSEQ multiplex PCR; TCRdb's version includes in-frame clones alone and lacks a portion of them. Here the sample spans about 29,000 clones, around 89% being singletons. This CDR3 has 12 amino acids. Germline lookup yields CDR1 SGHAT and CDR2 FQNNGV. Between the trimmed V and J ends, which lost 6 bases and 6 bases, there was a span of 11 bases. This sequence was found in a female donor with multiple sclerosis, enrolled in a pregnancy study. The chain links TRBV11-2 to TRBJ1-1; D remains unclear. The sample in question was CD8+ T cells from peripheral blood mononuclear cells, obtained after pregnancy. This chain's CDR3 is CASSAGFAEAFF. The CDR3 nucleotides are TGTGCCAGCAGTGCAGGTTTCGCTGAAGCTTTCTTT.